Listed below are T cell receptor beta chains from one sample, sequenced in a study of shared clonotypes between healthy human individuals. Profiled with immunoSEQ multiplex PCR; TCRdb holds only in-frame clones, not every one. This sample carries about 490,000 clones, 76% of them seen once, and the ten largest clones take under 15%. Material: PBMCs. Receptors were obtained from a woman aged 40 to 50 in good health. Some clones in this sample may be carry-over from other donors' samples. Both conserved end residues are part of each CDR3. D genes are given only for firm matches. Only part of the rows carry a size: once, few, many, or a class if the clone is expanded.

d_call | j_call | v_call | clone_size | cdr3_aa | cdr3_nt
. | TRBJ1-2 | TRBV2 | . | CASRIRDALVVDTF | TGTGCCAGCAGAATACGGGACGCACTTGTGGTAGACACCTTC
TRBD1 | TRBJ1-5 | TRBV7-8 | once | CASSPKGDRGHSNQPQHF | TGTGCCAGCAGCCCTAAGGGGGACAGGGGGCATAGCAATCAGCCCCAGCATTTT
. | TRBJ2-7 | TRBV30 | . | CAWSEGGAYEQYF | TGTGCCTGGAGTGAGGGCGGTGCCTACGAGCAGTACTTC
. | TRBJ2-2 | TRBV7-9 | . | CASSKQGTENTGELFF | TGTGCCAGCAGCAAGCAAGGGACGGAGAACACCGGGGAGCTGTTTTTT
TRBD1 | TRBJ1-3 | TRBV6-5 | . | CASSRQGGAGNTIYF | TGTGCCAGCAGCAGACAGGGGGGAGCTGGAAACACCATATATTTT
. | TRBJ2-6 | TRBV4-1 | few | CASSQDGNSGANVLTF | TGCGCCAGCAGCCAAGACGGCAACTCTGGGGCCAACGTCCTGACTTTC
. | TRBJ2-7 | TRBV18 | . | CASSPRGSSYEQYF | TGTGCCAGCTCACCAAGAGGGTCCAGCTACGAGCAGTACTTC
. | TRBJ2-7 | TRBV6-1 | . | CASSESSYHEQYF | TGTGCCAGCAGTGAATCGAGTTACCACGAGCAGTACTTC
TRBD2 | TRBJ2-3 | TRBV6-4 | many | CASSDGRATDTQYF | TGTGCCAGCAGTGACGGGAGGGCCACAGATACGCAGTATTTT
TRBD1 | TRBJ2-7 | TRBV28 | few | CASSSGGTGEDEQYF | TGTGCCAGCAGTTCGGGCGGGACAGGGGAGGACGAGCAGTACTTC
TRBD1 | TRBJ1-5 | TRBV5-4 | . | CASSLASGTGNQPQHF | TGTGCCAGCAGCTTGGCCTCCGGGACAGGTAATCAGCCCCAGCATTTT
. | TRBJ2-1 | TRBV7-3 | few | CASAERSYNEQFF | TGTGCCAGCGCGGAGCGCTCCTACAATGAGCAGTTCTTC
TRBD2 | TRBJ2-1 | TRBV30 | . | CASKTSGRSGEQFF | TGTGCCTCAAAGACTAGCGGGAGATCTGGTGAGCAGTTCTTC
. | TRBJ2-3 | TRBV7-2 | . | CASSPDRRDTQYF | TGTGCCAGCAGCCCGGACCGACGGGATACGCAGTATTTT
. | TRBJ2-7 | TRBV6-1 | . | CASSELPKTLYEQYF | TGTGCCAGCAGTGAACTCCCCAAGACACTCTACGAGCAGTACTTC
. | TRBJ1-4 | TRBV6-6 | . | CASRGRDEKLFF | TGTGCCAGCAGGGGGCGGGATGAAAAACTGTTTTTT
TRBD2 | TRBJ2-7 | TRBV7-3 | . | CASSLAAGGVYEQYF | TGTGCCAGCAGCTTAGCCGCCGGGGGGGTCTACGAGCAGTACTTC
TRBD1 | TRBJ1-1 | TRBV5-8 | few | CASSLHGTGKGYTEAFF | TGTGCCAGCAGCCTCCACGGGACAGGGAAGGGGTACACTGAAGCTTTCTTT
. | TRBJ2-7 | TRBV5-1 | . | CASSISGGGSYEQYF | TGCGCCAGCAGCATATCCGGTGGGGGCTCCTACGAGCAGTACTTC
. | TRBJ2-3 | TRBV4-3 | few | CASSQDGRATDTQYF | TGCGCCAGCAGCCAAGATGGCAGGGCCACAGATACGCAGTATTTT
TRBD1 | TRBJ2-5 | TRBV7-3 | . | CASSLGQGQQETQYF | TGTGCCAGCAGCTTGGGACAGGGCCAACAAGAGACCCAGTACTTC
. | TRBJ1-2 | TRBV4-3 | . | CASSQVFTGNGYTF | TGCGCCAGCAGCCAAGTTTTCACAGGGAATGGCTACACCTTC
. | TRBJ2-7 | TRBV7-9 | . | CASSLTETFSYEQYF | TGTGCCAGCAGCTTAACCGAGACATTTTCCTACGAGCAGTACTTC
. | TRBJ2-7 | TRBV27 | . | CASSLSGLNEQYF | TGTGCCAGCAGTTTATCGGGATTAAACGAGCAGTACTTC
TRBD1 | TRBJ1-3 | TRBV5-1 | . | CASSWGDRASGNTIYF | TGCGCCAGCAGCTGGGGGGACAGAGCTTCTGGAAACACCATATATTTT
TRBD1 | TRBJ2-3 | TRBV7-2 | . | CASSLLGQVTDTQYF | TGTGCCAGCAGCTTACTAGGACAGGTTACAGATACGCAGTATTTT
. | TRBJ2-3 | TRBV18 | . | CASSLAAGKEDTQYF | TGTGCCAGCTCACTGGCCGCCGGGAAGGAGGATACGCAGTATTTT
TRBD2 | TRBJ2-1 | TRBV19 | . | CASSLLAGGFDEQFF | TGTGCCAGTAGTCTTCTAGCGGGAGGCTTCGATGAGCAGTTCTTC
TRBD1 | TRBJ1-2 | TRBV6-6 | once | CASSPRDRLTYGYTF | TGTGCCAGCAGCCCCCGGGACAGACTAACCTATGGCTACACCTTC
. | TRBJ2-6 | TRBV7-3 | . | CASSLTQGGGSGANVLTF | TGTGCCAGCAGCTTAACTCAAGGGGGTGGTTCAGGGGCCAACGTCCTGACTTTC
. | TRBJ1-2 | TRBV30 | . | CAWSLKGSYGYTF | TGTGCCTGGAGTCTTAAGGGAAGCTATGGCTACACCTTC